These 3 T cell receptor beta chains were sequenced from one sample in a study of regulatory T cells in long-lasting Graves disease (dated by TCRdb to 2020 to 2022). The protocol used for the library was multiplex PCR. Sequencing relied on an Illumina HiSeq 4000. CDR3 regions were amplified by Arm-PCR with iRepertoire HTBI primers to construct TCR beta libraries. TCRdb reprocessing: public reads trimmed at Q25 with fastp, clones called with MiXCR, in-frame beta chains kept. Each entry merges the rows of one CDR3 protein and shows their most common DNA and genes. The sample table records 550,000 to 600,000 distinct CDR3 sequences; roughly a sixth of these occur just once. The ten biggest clones cover 9.5% to 15% of the sample. The time point label here, explained by the study, means: newly diagnosed GD, antithyroid drugs for less than 3 months. RNA was extracted from PBMCs in TRIzol for both TCR sequencing and RNA sequencing.

In addition, the sample was reused for a study of T cells in Graves' hyperthyroidism and ophthalmopathy.

Source: peripheral blood mononuclear cells (PBMCs), taken at new diagnosis, from a patient treated with antithyroid drugs. All receptors derive from a man aged 18 to 29 with Graves disease. Donor details come from another sample of the same person, matched by shared clones.

The table lists this clonotype with many counts. This chain uses TRBV3-1 with TRBJ1-1; D call uncertain. This CDR3 is 14 amino acids long. In germline, CDR1 is LGHDT, CDR2 YNNKEL (reference sequence). The germline V and J ends were trimmed by 2 bases and 3 bases, with 10 bases remaining between them. The CDR3 region has the DNA TGTGCCAGCAGCCAACGGCAGGCGGACACTGAAGCTTTCTTT. Encoded protein: CASSQRQADTEAFF.

This clonotype was counted at least ten times. J is TRBJ1-1 and V is TRBV5-1; a possible D gene is TRBD1 (5 bases). Germline assignment: CDR1 SGHRS and CDR2 YFSETQ. The germline V and J ends were trimmed by 4 bases and 0 bases, with 10 bases remaining between them. The length of the CDR3 is 14 residues. The CDR3 here is CASSDAGMNTEAFF. CDR3 in DNA: TGCGCCAGCAGCGACGCAGGGATGAACACTGAAGCTTTCTTT. Filled out from reference TRBV5-1 and TRBJ1-1, the complete variable domain reads KAGVTQTPRYLIKTRGQQVTLSCSPISGHRSVSWYQQTPGQGLQFLFEYFSETQRNKGNFPGRFSGRQFSNSRSEMNVSTLELGDSALYLCASSDAGMNTEAFFGQGTRLTVV.

This clonotype was observed at least ten times. The chain carries TRBV5-1 and TRBJ2-3, with D unresolved. V lost 1 base, J lost 4 bases, and 10 bases lay in between. The germline V gene encodes CDR1 SGHRS and CDR2 YFSETQ. There are 14 residues in the CDR3. The chain's CDR3 is CASSLTPLADTQYF. The CDR3 region has the DNA TGCGCCAGCAGCTTGACTCCCCTCGCAGATACGCAGTATTTT.